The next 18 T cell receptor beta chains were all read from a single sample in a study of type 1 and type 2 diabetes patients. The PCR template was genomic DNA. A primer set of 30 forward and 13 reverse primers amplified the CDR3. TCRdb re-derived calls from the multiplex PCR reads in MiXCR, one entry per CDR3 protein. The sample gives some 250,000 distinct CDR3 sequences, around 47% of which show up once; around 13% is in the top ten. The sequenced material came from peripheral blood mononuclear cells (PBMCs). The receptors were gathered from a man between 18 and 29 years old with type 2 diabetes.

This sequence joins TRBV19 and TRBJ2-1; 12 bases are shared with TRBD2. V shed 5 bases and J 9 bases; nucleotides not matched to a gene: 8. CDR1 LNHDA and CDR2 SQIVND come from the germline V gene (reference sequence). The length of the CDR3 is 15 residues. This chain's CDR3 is CASSSRLAGESEQFF. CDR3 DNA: TGTGCCAGTAGTTCCCGACTAGCGGGAGAAAGTGAGCAGTTCTTC. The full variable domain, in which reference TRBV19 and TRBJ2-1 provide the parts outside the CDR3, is DGGITQSPKYLFRKEGQNVTLSCEQNLNHDAMYWYRQDPGQGLRLIYYSQIVNDFQKGDIAEGYSVSREKKESFPLTVTSAQKNPTAFYLCASSSRLAGESEQFFGPGTRLTVL.

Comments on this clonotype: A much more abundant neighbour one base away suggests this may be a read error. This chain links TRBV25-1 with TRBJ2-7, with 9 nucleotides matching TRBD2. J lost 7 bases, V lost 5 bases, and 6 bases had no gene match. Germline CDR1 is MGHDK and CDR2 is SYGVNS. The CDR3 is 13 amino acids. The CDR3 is CASSQGLANEQYF. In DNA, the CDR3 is TGTGCCAGCAGTCAGGGACTAGCTAATGAGCAGTACTTC.

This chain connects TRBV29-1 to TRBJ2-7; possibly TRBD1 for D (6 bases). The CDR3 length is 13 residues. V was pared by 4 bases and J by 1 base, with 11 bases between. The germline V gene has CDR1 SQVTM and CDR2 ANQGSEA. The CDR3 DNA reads TGCAGCGTTGGAACAGGGATTTCCTACGAGCAGTACTTC. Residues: CSVGTGISYEQYF.

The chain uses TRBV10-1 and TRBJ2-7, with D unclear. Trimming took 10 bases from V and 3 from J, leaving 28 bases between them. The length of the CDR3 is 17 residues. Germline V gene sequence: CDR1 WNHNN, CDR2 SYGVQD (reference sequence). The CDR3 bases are TGCGCCAAGCAGCAGTGCGGCAAAGCAAACTACCTCTACGAGCAGTACTTC. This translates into CAKQQCGKANYLYEQYF.

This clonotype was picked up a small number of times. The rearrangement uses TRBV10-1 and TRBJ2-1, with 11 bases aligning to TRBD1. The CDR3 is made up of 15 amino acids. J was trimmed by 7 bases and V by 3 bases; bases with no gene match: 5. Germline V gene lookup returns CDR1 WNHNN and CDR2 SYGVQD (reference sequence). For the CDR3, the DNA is TGCGCCAGCAGTGAATGGACAGGGGGCACGAATGAGCAGTTCTTC. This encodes CASSEWTGGTNEQFF.

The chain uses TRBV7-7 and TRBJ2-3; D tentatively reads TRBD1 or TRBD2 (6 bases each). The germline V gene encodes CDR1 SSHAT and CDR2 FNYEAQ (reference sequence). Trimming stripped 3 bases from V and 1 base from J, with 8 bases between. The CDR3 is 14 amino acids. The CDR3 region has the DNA TGTGCCAGCAGCTTCGGGGGCGGCACAGATACGCAGTATTTT. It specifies CASSFGGGTDTQYF.

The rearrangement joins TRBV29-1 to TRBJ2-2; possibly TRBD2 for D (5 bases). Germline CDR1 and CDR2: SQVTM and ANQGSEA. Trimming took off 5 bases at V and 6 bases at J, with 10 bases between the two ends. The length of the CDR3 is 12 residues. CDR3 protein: CSVTPGSGELFF. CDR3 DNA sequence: TGCAGCGTTACCCCGGGGTCCGGGGAGCTGTTTTTT.

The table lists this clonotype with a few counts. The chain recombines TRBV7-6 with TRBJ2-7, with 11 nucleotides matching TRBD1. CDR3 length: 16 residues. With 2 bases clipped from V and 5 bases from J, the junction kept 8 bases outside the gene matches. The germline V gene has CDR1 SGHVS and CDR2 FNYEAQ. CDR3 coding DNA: TGTGCCAGCAGCTTAACCCCCGGACAGGGGGCTAACGAGCAGTACTTC. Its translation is CASSLTPGQGANEQYF.

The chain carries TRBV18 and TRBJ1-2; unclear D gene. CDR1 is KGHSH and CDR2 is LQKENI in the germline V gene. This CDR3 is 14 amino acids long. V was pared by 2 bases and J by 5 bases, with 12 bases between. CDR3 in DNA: TGTGCCAGCTCACCAAGGGCTGCCCTTTATGGCTACACCTTC. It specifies CASSPRAALYGYTF.

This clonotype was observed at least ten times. In nucleotides, the CDR3 is TGTGCCAGTAGTATGGTGGTGAACACTGAAGCTTTCTTT. Its translation is CASSMVVNTEAFF. V gene TRBV19 combines with J gene TRBJ1-1, with D unclear. Looked up from germline, CDR1 is LNHDA and CDR2 is SQIVND (reference sequence). This CDR3 spans 13 amino acids. Trimming stripped 3 bases from V and 0 bases from J, with 5 bases between.

Written as DNA, the CDR3 is TGTGCCTGGAGCTTAACGGGGGCCGGACTGTTTTTT. This gives the protein CAWSLTGAGLFF. This chain connects TRBV30 to TRBJ1-4; D may be TRBD1 (6 bases). There are 12 residues in the CDR3. Trimming stripped 3 bases from V and 13 bases from J, with 15 bases between. Per germline, CDR1 GTSNPN and CDR2 SVGIG (reference sequence).

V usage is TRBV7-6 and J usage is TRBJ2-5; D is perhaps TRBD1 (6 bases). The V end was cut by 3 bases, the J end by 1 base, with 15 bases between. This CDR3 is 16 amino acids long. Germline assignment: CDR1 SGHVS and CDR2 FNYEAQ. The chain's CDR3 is CASSLGPGTPQETQYF. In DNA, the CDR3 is TGTGCCAGCAGCTTGGGTCCCGGGACACCCCAAGAGACCCAGTACTTC.

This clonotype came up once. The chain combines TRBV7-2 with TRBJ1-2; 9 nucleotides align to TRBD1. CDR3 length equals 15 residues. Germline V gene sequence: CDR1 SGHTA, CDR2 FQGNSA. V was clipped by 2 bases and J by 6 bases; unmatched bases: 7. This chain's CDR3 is CASSLRGQGYDGYTF. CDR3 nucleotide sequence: TGTGCCAGCAGCTTACGCGGACAGGGGTACGATGGCTACACCTTC.

CDR3: CAIGPPGQGNPSYNEQFF. The CDR3 bases are TGTGCCATCGGACCACCGGGACAGGGAAACCCCTCCTACAATGAGCAGTTCTTC. The chain couples TRBV6-5 to TRBJ2-1; 9 nucleotides line up with TRBD1. The CDR3 runs to 18 residues. Trimming removed 10 bases from V and 0 bases from J; junction bases left unmatched: 16. Germline loops: CDR1 MNHEY, CDR2 SVGAGI.

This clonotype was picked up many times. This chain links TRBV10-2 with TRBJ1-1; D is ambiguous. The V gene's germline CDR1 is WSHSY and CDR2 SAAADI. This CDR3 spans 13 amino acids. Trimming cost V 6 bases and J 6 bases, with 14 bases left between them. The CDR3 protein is CASRSWSFPEAFF. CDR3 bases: TGCGCCAGCAGGTCATGGTCCTTCCCTGAAGCTTTCTTT.

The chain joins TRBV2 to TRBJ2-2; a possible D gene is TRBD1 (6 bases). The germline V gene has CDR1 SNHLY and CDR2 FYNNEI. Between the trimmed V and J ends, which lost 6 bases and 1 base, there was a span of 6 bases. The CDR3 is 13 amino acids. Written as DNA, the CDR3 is TGTGCCAGCAGGGGACAGAACACCGGGGAGCTGTTTTTT. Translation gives CASRGQNTGELFF. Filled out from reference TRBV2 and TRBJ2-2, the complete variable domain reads EPEVTQTPSHQVTQMGQEVILRCVPISNHLYFYWYRQILGQKVEFLVSFYNNEISEKSEIFDDQFSVERPDGSNFTLKIRSTKLEDSAMYFCASRGQNTGELFFGEGSRLTVL.

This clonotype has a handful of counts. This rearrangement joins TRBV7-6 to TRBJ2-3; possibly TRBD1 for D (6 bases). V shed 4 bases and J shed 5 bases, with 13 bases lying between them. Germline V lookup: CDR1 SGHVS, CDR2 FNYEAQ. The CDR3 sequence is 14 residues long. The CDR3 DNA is TGTGCCAGCAGCTCCGGGACACGCGGAGATACGCAGTATTTT. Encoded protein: CASSSGTRGDTQYF.

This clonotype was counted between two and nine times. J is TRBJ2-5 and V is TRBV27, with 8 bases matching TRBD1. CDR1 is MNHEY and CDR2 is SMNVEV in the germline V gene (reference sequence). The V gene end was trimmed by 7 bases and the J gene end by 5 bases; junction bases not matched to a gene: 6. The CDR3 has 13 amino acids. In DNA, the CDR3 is TGTGCCAGCACGCAGGGGGCATCGGAGACCCAGTACTTC. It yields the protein CASTQGASETQYF.